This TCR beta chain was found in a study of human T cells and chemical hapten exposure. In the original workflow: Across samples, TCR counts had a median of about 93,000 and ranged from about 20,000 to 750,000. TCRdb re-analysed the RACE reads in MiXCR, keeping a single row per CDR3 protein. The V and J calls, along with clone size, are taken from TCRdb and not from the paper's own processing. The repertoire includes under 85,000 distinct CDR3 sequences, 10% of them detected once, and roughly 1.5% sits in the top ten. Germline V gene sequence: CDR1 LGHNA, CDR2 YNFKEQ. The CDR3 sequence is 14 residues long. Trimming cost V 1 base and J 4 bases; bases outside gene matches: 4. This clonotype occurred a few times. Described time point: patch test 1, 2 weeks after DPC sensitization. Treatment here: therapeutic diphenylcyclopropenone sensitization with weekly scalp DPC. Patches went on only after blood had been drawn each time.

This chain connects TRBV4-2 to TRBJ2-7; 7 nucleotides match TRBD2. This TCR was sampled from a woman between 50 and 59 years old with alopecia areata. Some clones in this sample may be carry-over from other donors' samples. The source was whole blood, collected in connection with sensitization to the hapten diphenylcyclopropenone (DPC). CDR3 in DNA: TGTGCCAGCAGCCAAGCCTTACTAGCGTACGAGCAGTACTTC. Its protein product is CASSQALLAYEQYF.